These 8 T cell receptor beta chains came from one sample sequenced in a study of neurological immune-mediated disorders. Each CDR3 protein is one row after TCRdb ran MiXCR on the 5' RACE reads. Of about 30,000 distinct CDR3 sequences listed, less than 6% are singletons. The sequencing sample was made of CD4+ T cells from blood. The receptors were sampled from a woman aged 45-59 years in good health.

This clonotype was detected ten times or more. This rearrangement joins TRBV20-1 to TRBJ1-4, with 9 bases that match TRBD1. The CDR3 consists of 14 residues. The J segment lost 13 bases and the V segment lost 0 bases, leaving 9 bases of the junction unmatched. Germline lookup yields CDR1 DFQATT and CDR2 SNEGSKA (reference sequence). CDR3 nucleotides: TGCAGTGCTAGAGATCTGGGGACAGGGAATGGACTGTTTTTT. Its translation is CSARDLGTGNGLFF.

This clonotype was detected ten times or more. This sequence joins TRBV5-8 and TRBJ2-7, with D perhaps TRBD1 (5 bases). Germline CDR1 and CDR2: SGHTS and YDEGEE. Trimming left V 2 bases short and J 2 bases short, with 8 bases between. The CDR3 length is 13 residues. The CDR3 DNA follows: TGTGCCAGCAGCTTCAGGACAACCTACGAGCAGTACTTC. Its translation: CASSFRTTYEQYF.

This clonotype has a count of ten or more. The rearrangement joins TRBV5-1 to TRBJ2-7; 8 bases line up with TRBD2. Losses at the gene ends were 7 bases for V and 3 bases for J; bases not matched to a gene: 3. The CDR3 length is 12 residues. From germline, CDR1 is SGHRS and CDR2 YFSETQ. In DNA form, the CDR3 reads TGCGCCAGCCGGGAGGGTAACTACGAGCAGTACTTC. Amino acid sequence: CASREGNYEQYF.

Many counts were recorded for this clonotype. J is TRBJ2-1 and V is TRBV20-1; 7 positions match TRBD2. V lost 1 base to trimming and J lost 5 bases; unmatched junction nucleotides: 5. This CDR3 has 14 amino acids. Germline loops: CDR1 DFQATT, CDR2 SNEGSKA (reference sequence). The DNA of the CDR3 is TGCAGTGCTAGAGTTGGCGGGAGTGACAATGAGCAGTTCTTC. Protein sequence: CSARVGGSDNEQFF.

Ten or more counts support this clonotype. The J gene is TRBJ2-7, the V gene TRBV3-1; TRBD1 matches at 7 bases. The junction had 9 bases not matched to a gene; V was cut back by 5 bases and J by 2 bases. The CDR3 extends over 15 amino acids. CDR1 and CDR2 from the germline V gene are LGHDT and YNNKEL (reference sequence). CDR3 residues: CASSYPGQMTYEQYF. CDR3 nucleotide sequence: TGTGCCAGCAGCTATCCGGGACAGATGACCTACGAGCAGTACTTC.

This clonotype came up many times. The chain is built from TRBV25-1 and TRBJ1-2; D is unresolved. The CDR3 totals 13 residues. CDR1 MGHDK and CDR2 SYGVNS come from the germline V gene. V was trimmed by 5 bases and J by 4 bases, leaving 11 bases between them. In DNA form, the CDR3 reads TGTGCCAGCAGTAAGGCAGGATCCTATGGCTACACCTTC. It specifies CASSKAGSYGYTF.

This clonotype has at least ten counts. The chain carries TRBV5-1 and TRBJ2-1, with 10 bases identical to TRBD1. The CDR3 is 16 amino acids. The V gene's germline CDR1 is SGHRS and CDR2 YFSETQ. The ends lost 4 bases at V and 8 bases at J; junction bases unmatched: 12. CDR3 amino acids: CASSKNTGTGVYEQFF. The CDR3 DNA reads TGCGCCAGCAGCAAAAATACCGGGACAGGGGTCTATGAGCAGTTCTTC.

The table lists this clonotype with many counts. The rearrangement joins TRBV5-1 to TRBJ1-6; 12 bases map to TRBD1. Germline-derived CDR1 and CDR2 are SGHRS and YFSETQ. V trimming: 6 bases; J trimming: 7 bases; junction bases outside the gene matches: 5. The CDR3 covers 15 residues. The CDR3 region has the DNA TGCGCCAGCAAATTAGGGACAGGGGGCAATTCACCCCTCCACTTT. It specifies CASKLGTGGNSPLHF.